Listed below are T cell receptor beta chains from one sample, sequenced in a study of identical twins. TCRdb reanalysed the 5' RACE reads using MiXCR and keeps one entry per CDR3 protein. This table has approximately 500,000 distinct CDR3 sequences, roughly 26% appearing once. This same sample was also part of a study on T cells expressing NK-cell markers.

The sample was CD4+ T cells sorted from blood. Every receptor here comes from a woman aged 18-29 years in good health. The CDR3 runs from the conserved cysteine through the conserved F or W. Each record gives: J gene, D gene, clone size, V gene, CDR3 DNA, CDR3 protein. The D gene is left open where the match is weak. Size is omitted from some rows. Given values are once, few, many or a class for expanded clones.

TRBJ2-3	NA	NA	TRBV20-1	TGCAGTGCCGGGTCAGACACAGATACGCAGTATTTT	CSAGSDTDTQYF
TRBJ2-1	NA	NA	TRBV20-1	TGCAGTGCTCGACAGCATTTCAATGAGCAGTTCTTC	CSARQHFNEQFF
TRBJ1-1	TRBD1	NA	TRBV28	TGTGCCAGCAGTCAGGGGGGAAAGGACACTGAAGCTTTCTTT	CASSQGGKDTEAFF
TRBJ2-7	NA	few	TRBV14	TGTGCCAGCAGCCAAGGGCAGGCTCGTGGAGGGCAGTACTTC	CASSQGQARGGQYF
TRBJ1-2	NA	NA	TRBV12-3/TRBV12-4	TGTGCCAGCAGACCCAGTTACTCCCTCTATGGCTACACCTTC	CASRPSYSLYGYTF
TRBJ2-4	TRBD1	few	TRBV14	TGTGCCAGCAGCCAAGATAGGTGGCAGGGGGAAAACATTCAGTACTTC	CASSQDRWQGENIQYF
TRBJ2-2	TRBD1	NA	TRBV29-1	TGCAGCGTTGAATTACCAGGGGGCCGAAACACCGGGGAGCTGTTTTTT	CSVELPGGRNTGELFF
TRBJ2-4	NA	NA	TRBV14	TGTGCCAGCAGCCAATTCTGGACGGACATTCAGTACTTC	CASSQFWTDIQYF
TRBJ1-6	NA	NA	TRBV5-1	TGCGCCAGCAGCTTTACGGGACTAGAAGATTCACCCCTCCACTTT	CASSFTGLEDSPLHF
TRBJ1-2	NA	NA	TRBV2	TGTGCCAGCGGGGCAGGCGGCTACACCTTC	CASGAGGYTF
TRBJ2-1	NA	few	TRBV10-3	TGTGCCATGAATAGCCCTGGGGGCAACAATGAGCAGTTCTTC	CAMNSPGGNNEQFF
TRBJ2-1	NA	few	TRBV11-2	TGTGCCAGCAGCTTTAGGGGGGAGGGGCACAATGAGCAGTTCTTC	CASSFRGEGHNEQFF
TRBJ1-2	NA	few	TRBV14	TGTGCCAGCAGCCAAGGGCGGGGACGGAACTATGGCTACACCTTC	CASSQGRGRNYGYTF
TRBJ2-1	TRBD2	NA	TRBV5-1	TGCGCCAGCAGCTATCTAGCGGGGGCTAACAATGAGCAGTTCTTC	CASSYLAGANNEQFF
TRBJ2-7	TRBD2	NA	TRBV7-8	TGTGCCAGCAGCCCAAGCAGAGCGGGGGGAAACTACGAGCAGTACTTC	CASSPSRAGGNYEQYF
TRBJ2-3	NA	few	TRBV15	TGTGCCACCGCTGCGGGTGCCGGTATTAGCACAGATACGCAGTATTTT	CATAAGAGISTDTQYF
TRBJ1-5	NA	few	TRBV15	TGTGCCACCAGCAGAGATCTATACACAGTAAAAAATCAGCCCCAGCATTTT	CATSRDLYTVKNQPQHF
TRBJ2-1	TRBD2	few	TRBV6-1	TGTGCCAGCAGCCCTCTAGCGGGGGGTCATAAGGTAGAGCAGTTCTTC	CASSPLAGGHKVEQFF
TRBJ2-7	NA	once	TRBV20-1	TGCAGTGCTCCCCACGCCGGCCGTGGGTACGAGCAGTACTTC	CSAPHAGRGYEQYF
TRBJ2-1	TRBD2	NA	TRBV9	TGTGCCAGCAGCTTATCTATAGCGGGACCCAACAATGAGCAGTTCTTC	CASSLSIAGPNNEQFF
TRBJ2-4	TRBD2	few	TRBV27	TGTGCCAGCAGACAACTAGGGAGGGTGAGGGCCAAAAACATTCAGTACTTC	CASRQLGRVRAKNIQYF
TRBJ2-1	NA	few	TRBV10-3	TGTGCCATCAGTGAGGGTCCAGGTCTATCCTACAATGAGCAGTTCTTC	CAISEGPGLSYNEQFF
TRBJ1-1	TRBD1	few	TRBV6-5	TGTGCCAGCAGTTCCTTCGACAGGGCAGCTGAAGCTTTCTTT	CASSSFDRAAEAFF
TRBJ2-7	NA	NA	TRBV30	TGTGCCTGGAGTGTAACCTACTACGAGCAGTACTTC	CAWSVTYYEQYF
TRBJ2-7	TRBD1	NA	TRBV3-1	TGTGCCAGCAGGCCTACAGGGGTCCACGAGCAGTACTTC	CASRPTGVHEQYF
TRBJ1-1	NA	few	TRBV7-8	TGTGCCAGCAGCTGGGGGAGAGCCAACACTGAAGCTTTCTTT	CASSWGRANTEAFF